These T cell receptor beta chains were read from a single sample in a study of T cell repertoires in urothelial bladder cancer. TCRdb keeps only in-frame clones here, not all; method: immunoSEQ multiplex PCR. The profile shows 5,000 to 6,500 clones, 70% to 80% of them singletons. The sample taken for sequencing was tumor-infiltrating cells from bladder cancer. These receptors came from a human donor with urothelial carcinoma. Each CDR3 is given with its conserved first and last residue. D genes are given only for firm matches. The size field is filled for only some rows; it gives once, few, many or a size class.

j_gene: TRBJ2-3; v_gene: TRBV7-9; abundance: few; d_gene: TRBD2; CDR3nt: TGTGCCAGCAGCCCAACCGCGGGGGGACCGCAGTATTTT; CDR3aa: CASSPTAGGPQYF
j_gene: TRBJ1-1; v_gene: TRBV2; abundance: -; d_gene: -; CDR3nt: TGTGCCAGCAGTGTACTAAGGGGGAACACTGAAGCTTTCTTT; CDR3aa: CASSVLRGNTEAFF
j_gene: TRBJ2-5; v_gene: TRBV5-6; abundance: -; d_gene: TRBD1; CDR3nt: TGTGCCAGCAGTTCCGGGACAGGGAGGACCCAGTACTTC; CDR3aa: CASSSGTGRTQYF
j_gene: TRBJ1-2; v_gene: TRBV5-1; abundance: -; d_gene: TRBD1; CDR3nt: TGCGCCAGCAGCTTGCCTTCGACAGGGAACTATGGCTACACCTTC; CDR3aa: CASSLPSTGNYGYTF
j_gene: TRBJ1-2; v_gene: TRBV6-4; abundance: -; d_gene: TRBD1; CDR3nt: TGTGCCAGCACCCGGGACAGAACTTATGGCTACACCTTC; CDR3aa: CASTRDRTYGYTF
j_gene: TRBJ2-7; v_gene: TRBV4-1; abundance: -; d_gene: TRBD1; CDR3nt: TGCGCCAGCAGCCAAGATATAATAAGGGGGCCGCTCTACGAGCAGTACTTC; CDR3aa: CASSQDIIRGPLYEQYF
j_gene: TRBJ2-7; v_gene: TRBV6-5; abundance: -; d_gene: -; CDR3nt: TGTGCCAGCAGTTACTTGAGCTCCTACGAGCAGTACTTC; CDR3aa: CASSYLSSYEQYF
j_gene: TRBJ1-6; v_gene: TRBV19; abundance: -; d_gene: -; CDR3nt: TGTGCCAGTAGTGGGGACAACTCCTATAATTCACCCCTCCACTTT; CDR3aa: CASSGDNSYNSPLHF
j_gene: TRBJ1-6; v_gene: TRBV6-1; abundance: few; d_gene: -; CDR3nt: TGTGCCAGCAGTGATACTCCTTCTTCACCCCTCCACTTT; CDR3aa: CASSDTPSSPLHF
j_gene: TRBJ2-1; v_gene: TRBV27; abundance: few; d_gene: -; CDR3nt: TGTGCCAGCAGTTTACAAGCGGGCTACCCTCTAATATACAATGAGCAGTTCTTC; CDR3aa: CASSLQAGYPLIYNEQFF
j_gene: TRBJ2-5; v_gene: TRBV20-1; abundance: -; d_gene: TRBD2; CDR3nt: TGCAGTGCTAGAGGCGGGGGCCAGTACTTC; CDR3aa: CSARGGGQYF
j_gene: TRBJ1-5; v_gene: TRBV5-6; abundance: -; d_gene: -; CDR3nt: TGTGCCAGCAGCTTGACGGGGGGAGATCAGCCCCAGCATTTT; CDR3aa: CASSLTGGDQPQHF
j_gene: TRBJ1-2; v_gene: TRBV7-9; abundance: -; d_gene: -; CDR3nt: TGTGCCAGCAGCCGGAATGGTGGGAAAGGCTACACCTTC; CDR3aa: CASSRNGGKGYTF
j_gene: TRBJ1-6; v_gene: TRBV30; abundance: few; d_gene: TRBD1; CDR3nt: TGTGCCTGGAGTGCCGGGACAGGGTTCAGAGGAGGACCCCTCCACTTT; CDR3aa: CAWSAGTGFRGGPLHF
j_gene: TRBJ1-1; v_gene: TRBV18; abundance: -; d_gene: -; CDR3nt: TGTGCCAGCTCACCTTATCCGAACACTGAAGCTTTCTTT; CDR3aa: CASSPYPNTEAFF
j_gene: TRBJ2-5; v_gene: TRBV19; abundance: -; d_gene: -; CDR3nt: TGTGCCAGTAGGCAGGCCGGTGAGACCCAGTACTTC; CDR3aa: CASRQAGETQYF
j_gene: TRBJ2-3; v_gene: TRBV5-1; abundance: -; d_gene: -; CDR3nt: TGCGCCAGCAGCTTGATGATCACGGGAACCACAGATACGCAGTATTTT; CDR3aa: CASSLMITGTTDTQYF
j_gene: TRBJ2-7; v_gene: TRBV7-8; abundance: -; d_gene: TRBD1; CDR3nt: TGTGCCAGCAGCTTAATGGGAACAGGGGTTAGCGAGCAGTACTTC; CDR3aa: CASSLMGTGVSEQYF
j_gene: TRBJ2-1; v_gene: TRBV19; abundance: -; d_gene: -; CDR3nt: TGTGCCAGTAGTACCAGCGGGCATGAGCAGTTCTTC; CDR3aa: CASSTSGHEQFF
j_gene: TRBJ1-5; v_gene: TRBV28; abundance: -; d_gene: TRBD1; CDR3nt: TGTGCCAGCAGGGGGACAGGGAACCAGCCCCAGCATTTT; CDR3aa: CASRGTGNQPQHF
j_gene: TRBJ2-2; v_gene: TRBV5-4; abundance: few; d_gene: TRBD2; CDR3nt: TGTGCCAGCAGCTTGTCGGGAGGAACCGGGGAGCTGTTTTTT; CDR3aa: CASSLSGGTGELFF
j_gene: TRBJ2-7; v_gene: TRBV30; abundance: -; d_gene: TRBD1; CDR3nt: TGTGCCTGGAGCGGACAGGGCCAGAACTCCTACGAGCAGTACTTC; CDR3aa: CAWSGQGQNSYEQYF
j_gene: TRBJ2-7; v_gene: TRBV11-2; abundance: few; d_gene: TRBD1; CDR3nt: TGTGCCAGCAGCTTAGTGGGGACAGCCCGGATGGGCTTCGAGCAGTACTTC; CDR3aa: CASSLVGTARMGFEQYF
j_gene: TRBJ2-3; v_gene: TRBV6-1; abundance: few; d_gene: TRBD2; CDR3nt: TGTGCCAGCAGTGAAAGGGGACTAGCGCCAGATACGCAGTATTTT; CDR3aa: CASSERGLAPDTQYF
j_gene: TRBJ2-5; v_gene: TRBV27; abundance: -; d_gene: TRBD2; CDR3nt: TGTGCCAGCAGTCCCTCTAGCGGGGGAATCGAGACCCAGTACTTC; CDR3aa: CASSPSSGGIETQYF
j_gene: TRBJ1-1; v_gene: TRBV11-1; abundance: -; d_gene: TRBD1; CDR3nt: TGTGCCAGCAGCTTGACAGGGGACGGCACTGAAGCTTTCTTT; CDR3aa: CASSLTGDGTEAFF
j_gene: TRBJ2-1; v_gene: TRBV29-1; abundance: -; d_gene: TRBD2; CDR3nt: TGCAGCGTTGAAGGGGCGGGGGGCTCCTACAATGAGCAGTTCTTC; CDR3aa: CSVEGAGGSYNEQFF
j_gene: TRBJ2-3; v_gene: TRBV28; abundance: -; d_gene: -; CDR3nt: TGTGCCAGCAGTTTCGATGGGTCAGGGGATACGCAGTATTTT; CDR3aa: CASSFDGSGDTQYF
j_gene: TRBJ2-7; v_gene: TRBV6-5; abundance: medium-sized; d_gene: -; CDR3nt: TGTGCCAGCAGTTACCCATTGGGGGGCCGCTACGAGCAGTACTTC; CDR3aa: CASSYPLGGRYEQYF
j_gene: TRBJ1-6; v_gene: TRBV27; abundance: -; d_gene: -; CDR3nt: TGTGCCAGCAGTGCCGGCAGAAGCTCCTATAATTCACCCCTCCACTTT; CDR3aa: CASSAGRSSYNSPLHF
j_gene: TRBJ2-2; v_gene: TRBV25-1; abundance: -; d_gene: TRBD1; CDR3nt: TGTGCCAGCAGTGACCTTCGACAGGGGGAAACCGGGGAGCTGTTTTTT; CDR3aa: CASSDLRQGETGELFF
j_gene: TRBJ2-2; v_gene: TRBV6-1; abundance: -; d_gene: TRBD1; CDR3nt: TGTGCCAGCAGTGGATTGGGGACAGAAGAAACCGGGGAGCTGTTTTTT; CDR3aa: CASSGLGTEETGELFF
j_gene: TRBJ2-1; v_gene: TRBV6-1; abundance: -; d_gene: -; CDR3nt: TGTGCCAGCAGTGAAGCGCTATGGACTACTATCTACAATGAGCAGTTCTTC; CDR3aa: CASSEALWTTIYNEQFF
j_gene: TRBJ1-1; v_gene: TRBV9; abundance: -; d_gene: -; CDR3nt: TGTGCCAGCAGCAGACGACCCGAGAACACTGAAGCTTTCTTT; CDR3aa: CASSRRPENTEAFF
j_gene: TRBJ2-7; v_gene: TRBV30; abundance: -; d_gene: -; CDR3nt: TGTGCCTGGAGTGTACACCCGGCCTACGAGCAGTACTTC; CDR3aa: CAWSVHPAYEQYF
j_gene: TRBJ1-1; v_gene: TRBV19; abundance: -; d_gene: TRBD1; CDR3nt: TGTGCCAGTAGTATAAGGACAGGCTCTGAAGCTTTCTTT; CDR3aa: CASSIRTGSEAFF
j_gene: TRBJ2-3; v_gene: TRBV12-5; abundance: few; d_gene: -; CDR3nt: TGTGCTAGTGCCACTAGTTTAGAACGTACAGATACGCAGTATTTT; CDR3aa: CASATSLERTDTQYF
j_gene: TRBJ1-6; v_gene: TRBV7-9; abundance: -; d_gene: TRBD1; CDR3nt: TGTGCCAGCAGCTTCAACCCCGGGACAGGGAATAATTCACCCCTCCACTTT; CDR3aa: CASSFNPGTGNNSPLHF
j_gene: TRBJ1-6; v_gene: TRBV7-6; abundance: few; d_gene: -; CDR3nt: TGTGCCAGCAGCGACAGGAGGACCAATAATTCACCCCTCCACTTT; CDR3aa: CASSDRRTNNSPLHF
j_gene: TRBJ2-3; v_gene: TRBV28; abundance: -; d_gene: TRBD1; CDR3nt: TGTGCCAGCAGTCGCCGGACAGGGGGCATAGATACGCAGTATTTT; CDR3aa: CASSRRTGGIDTQYF
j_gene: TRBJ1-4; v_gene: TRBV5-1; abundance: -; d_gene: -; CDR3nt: TGCGCCAGCAGCTTAGGAAGGACAGTCGGTGCTAATGAAAAACTGTTTTTT; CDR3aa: CASSLGRTVGANEKLFF
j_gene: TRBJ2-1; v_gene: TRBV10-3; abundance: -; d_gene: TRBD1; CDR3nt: TGTGCCATCAGTGAGACGTCCGGGACAGGGGGCTACAATGAGCAGTTCTTC; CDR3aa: CAISETSGTGGYNEQFF
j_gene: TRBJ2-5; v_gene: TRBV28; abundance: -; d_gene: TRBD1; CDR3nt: TGTGCCAGCAGTACCGACAGGGAGTATGAGACCCAGTACTTC; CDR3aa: CASSTDREYETQYF
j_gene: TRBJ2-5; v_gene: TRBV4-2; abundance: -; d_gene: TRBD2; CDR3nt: TGTGCCAGCAGCCAGGAAGGCGGGGGTGGGGTGGAGACCCAGTACTTC; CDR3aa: CASSQEGGGGVETQYF
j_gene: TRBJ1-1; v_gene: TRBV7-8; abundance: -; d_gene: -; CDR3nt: TGTGCCAGCAGCTTACCCAGGGGCGCCTATAACACTGAAGCTTTCTTT; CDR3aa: CASSLPRGAYNTEAFF
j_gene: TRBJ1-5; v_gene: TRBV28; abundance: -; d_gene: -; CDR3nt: TGTGCCAGCAGGCGGGGTGAGCAGCCCCAGCATTTT; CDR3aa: CASRRGEQPQHF
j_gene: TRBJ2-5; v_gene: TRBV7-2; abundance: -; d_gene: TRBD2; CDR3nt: TGTGCCAGCAGCTTAGCACTAGCGGGGGGTCAAGAGACCCAGTACTTC; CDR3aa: CASSLALAGGQETQYF
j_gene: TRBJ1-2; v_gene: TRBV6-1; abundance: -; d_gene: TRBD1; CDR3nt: TGTGCCAGCAGTGTGGACAGGGGTAACTATGGCTACACCTTC; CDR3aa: CASSVDRGNYGYTF
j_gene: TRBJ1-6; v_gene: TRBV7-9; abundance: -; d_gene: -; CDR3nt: TGTGCCAGCAGCTTGGTTGGGGCGCGGATATCCTATAATTCACCCCTCCACTTT; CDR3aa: CASSLVGARISYNSPLHF
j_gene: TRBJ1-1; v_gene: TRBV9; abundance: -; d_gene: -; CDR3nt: TGTGCCAGCAGCAGTCGGCCTGGGGGCACTGAAGCTTTCTTT; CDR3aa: CASSSRPGGTEAFF
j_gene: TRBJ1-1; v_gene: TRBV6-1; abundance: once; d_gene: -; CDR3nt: TGTGCCACTACCGCCGTATTGAACACTGAAGCTTTCTTT; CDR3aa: CATTAVLNTEAFF
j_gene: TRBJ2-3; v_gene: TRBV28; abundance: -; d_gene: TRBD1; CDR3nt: TGTGCCAGCAGTTTATTCGACAGGGGTGGGGTAGCAGATACGCAGTATTTT; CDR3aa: CASSLFDRGGVADTQYF